Following are 5 T cell receptor beta chains from one sample sequenced in a study of monozygotic twins with inflammatory bowel disease. Reprocessing the 5' RACE reads, TCRdb reports a single entry for every CDR3 protein and omits DNA. The repertoire table contains under 200,000 distinct CDR3 sequences. The sequencing input was blood. These receptors all stem from a human donor with ulcerative colitis or Crohn's disease, or a healthy co-twin of an affected twin (not recorded which).

The chain uses TRBV24-1 and TRBJ2-2. Germline V gene lookup returns CDR1 KGHDR and CDR2 SFDVKD. This CDR3 spans 14 amino acids. CDR3 residues: CATSDPASAGELFF.

This rearrangement joins TRBV5-6 to TRBJ2-3; the D call from TCRdb, TRBD2, cannot be confirmed without DNA. The CDR3 spans 15 residues. Germline V gene lookup returns CDR1 SGHDT and CDR2 YYEEEE. CDR3 sequence: CASSSALVGTDTQYF.

The chain joins TRBV7-9 to TRBJ1-5. CDR3 length: 13 amino acids. Per germline, CDR1 SEHNR and CDR2 FQNEAQ (reference sequence). CDR3: CASSKDPTMPQHF.

The chain recombines TRBV5-5 with TRBJ2-4. The CDR3 runs 14 residues. Germline CDR1 and CDR2: SGHKS and YYEKEE (reference sequence). The chain's CDR3 is CASSLLLAKNIQYF.

The V and J genes are TRBV11-2 and TRBJ1-4. Germline V gene lookup returns CDR1 SGHAT and CDR2 FQNNGV. This CDR3 spans 14 amino acids. CDR3 in amino acids: CASSLRRANEKLFF.